What follows are 11 T cell receptor beta chains derived from one specimen sequenced in a study of vaccination effects on CD4 cells after COVID-19 (dated by TCRdb to 2021 to 2024). Library prep was done by the immunoSEQ multiplex PCR assay. In its TCRdb copy, this immuneACCESS table keeps in-frame sequences only and misses some clones. Where compared with another copy, unresolved V genes explain less than half of these, and the others have no known cause. In this sample the table shows nearly 45,000 clones, around 74% of which occur a single time. About 32% of the sample rests with the top ten. In the ViraFEST assay, PBMC were stimulated with viral peptide pools, and antigen-specific CD4+ T cell clonotypes were then identified by expansion using TCR sequencing. After around 10 days of culture, CD4+ T cells were isolated with the EasySep CD4+ T cell isolation kit. PCR-confirmed SARS-CoV-2 infection had occurred in convalescent patients between March and December 2020, before the Alpha, Beta and Delta variants emerged in the United States.

These receptors' targets are unknown. The sequenced sample was CD4+ T cells from PBMCs cultured with a peptide pool, obtained before COVID-19 vaccination. The origin of the receptors is a human donor who had a prior SARS-CoV-2 infection.

This clone was seen a handful of times. This chain uses TRBV5-1 with TRBJ1-1; D is undetermined. Trimming pared 1 base from V and 5 bases from J, leaving 6 bases between. This CDR3 contains 12 residues. Germline CDR1 SGHRS, CDR2 YFSETQ. The CDR3, as DNA: TGCGCCAGCAGCTTGAGTGGGACTGAAGCTTTCTTT. Amino acid sequence: CASSLSGTEAFF.

This clone was counted a few times. The chain couples TRBV9 to TRBJ2-3; D is possibly TRBD1 (6 bases). The germline V gene encodes CDR1 SGDLS and CDR2 YYNGEE. This CDR3 is built from 18 residues. V lost 0 bases and J 1 base, leaving 18 bases between the germline ends. CDR3 protein: CASSVGRNRVSGTDTQYF. CDR3 sequence (DNA): TGTGCCAGCAGCGTAGGACGGAACAGGGTCAGCGGCACAGATACGCAGTATTTT. Full variable domain (missing parts from reference TRBV9 and TRBJ2-3): DSGVTQTPKHLITATGQRVTLRCSPRSGDLSVYWYQQSLDQGLQFLIQYYNGEERAKGNILERFSAQQFPDLHSELNLSSLELGDSALYFCASSVGRNRVSGTDTQYFGPGTRLTVL.

V is TRBV7-2 and J is TRBJ1-1, with a tentative D call TRBD1 (5 bases). Trimming took off 2 bases at V and 8 bases at J, with 12 bases between the two ends. Looked up from germline, CDR1 is SGHTA and CDR2 is FQGNSA. CDR3 length: 13 amino acids. The CDR3 coding sequence is TGTGCCAGCAGCTTACGACAGCTGGCGGAAGCTTTCTTT. Its protein product is CASSLRQLAEAFF.

V and J are TRBV7-3 and TRBJ2-7; TRBD2 aligns across 9 bases. CDR1 and CDR2 from the germline V gene are SGHTA and FQGTGA. V dropped 2 bases and J dropped 7; count of bases not matched to a gene: 6. CDR3 length: 14 amino acids. The CDR3 DNA reads TGTGCCAGCAGCTTATTAGCGGGAGATATTGAGCAGTACTTC. Its protein is CASSLLAGDIEQYF.

This clone showed up just a few times. V and J are TRBV4-2 and TRBJ2-1; 7 bases map to TRBD2. V shed 0 bases and J 4 bases; nucleotides not matched to a gene: 9. The V gene's germline CDR1 is LGHNA and CDR2 YNFKEQ. This CDR3 contains 17 residues. The CDR3 spells CASSQDPIAGLYNEQFF. The DNA of the CDR3 is TGTGCCAGCAGCCAAGATCCTATAGCGGGTCTTTACAATGAGCAGTTCTTC.

The chain carries TRBV5-4 and TRBJ2-5; a possible D gene is TRBD2 (5 bases). The CDR3 covers 15 residues. The germline CDR1 and CDR2 sequences are SGHNT and YYREEE (reference sequence). With 0 bases removed from V and 2 bases from J, the gap between germline ends came to 11 bases. CDR3 nucleotide sequence: TGTGCCAGCAGCTTGGTAGTGGGAGAGCAAGAGACCCAGTACTTC. It translates to CASSLVVGEQETQYF.

The chain uses TRBV19 and TRBJ2-1; D uncertain. Per germline, CDR1 LNHDA and CDR2 SQIVND (reference sequence). V was shortened by 7 bases and J by 9 bases, with 22 bases between the two germline ends. The CDR3 has 15 amino acids. The CDR3, as DNA: TGTGCCAGTACCCGGGTCTGGGTTTCGGGCGGTGAGCAGTTCTTC. Translating gives CASTRVWVSGGEQFF.

In its sample, this clone was seen once. The V gene is TRBV3-1 (or the pseudogene TRBV3-2), the J gene TRBJ2-7; the match to TRBD1 covers 10 bases. J lost 5 bases, V lost 5 bases, and 6 bases had no gene match. In germline, CDR1 is LGHDT, CDR2 YNNKEL (reference sequence). There are 14 residues in the CDR3. CDR3 coding DNA: TGTGCCAGCAGCAAGGGACAGGGGTTGAACGAGCAGTACTTC. It yields the protein CASSKGQGLNEQYF.

The chain is built from TRBV11-3 and TRBJ2-2; 10 bases map to TRBD1. V was pared by 1 base and J by 6 bases, with 5 bases of the junction left unmatched. This CDR3 has 16 amino acids. Germline assignment: CDR1 SGHNT and CDR2 YENEEA. CDR3 sequence: CASSLGQGAGAGELFF. The CDR3 coding sequence is TGTGCCAGCAGCTTAGGACAGGGGGCCGGGGCCGGGGAGCTGTTTTTT.

This chain joins TRBV5-1 and TRBJ2-5, with 9 bases lining up with TRBD1. With V trimmed by 5 bases and J by 5 bases, 7 bases remained unmatched. The V gene's germline CDR1 is SGHRS and CDR2 YFSETQ. The CDR3 is made up of 14 amino acids. Here the CDR3 reads CASRHLTGGETQYF. The CDR3 region has the DNA TGCGCCAGCAGGCATCTCACAGGGGGCGAGACCCAGTACTTC.

J is TRBJ2-5 and V is TRBV15; either TRBD1 or TRBD2 may supply D (7 bases each). The CDR3 extends over 16 amino acids. The germline V gene encodes CDR1 LNHNV and CDR2 YYDKDF (reference sequence). The V gene lost 1 base and the J gene lost 5 bases, with 17 bases spanning the gap. CDR3 nucleotide sequence: TGTGCCACCAGCAGAGGGGAGGGGGCTAGTGTGGAGACCCAGTACTTC. It codes for CATSRGEGASVETQYF.